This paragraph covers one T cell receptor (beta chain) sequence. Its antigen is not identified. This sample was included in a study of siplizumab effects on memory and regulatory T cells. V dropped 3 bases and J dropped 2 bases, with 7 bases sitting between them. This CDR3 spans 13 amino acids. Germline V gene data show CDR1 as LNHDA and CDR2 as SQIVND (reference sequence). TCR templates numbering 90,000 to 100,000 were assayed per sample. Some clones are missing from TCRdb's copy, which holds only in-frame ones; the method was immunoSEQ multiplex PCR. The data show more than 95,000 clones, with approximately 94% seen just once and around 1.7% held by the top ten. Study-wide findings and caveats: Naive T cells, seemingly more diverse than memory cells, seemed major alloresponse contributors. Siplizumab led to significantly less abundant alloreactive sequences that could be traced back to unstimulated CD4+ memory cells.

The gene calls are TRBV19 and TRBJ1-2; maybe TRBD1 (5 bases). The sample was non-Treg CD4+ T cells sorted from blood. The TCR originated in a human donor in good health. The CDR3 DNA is TGTGCCAGTAGTATCAACAGGAACTATGGCTACACCTTC. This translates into CASSINRNYGYTF.